Presented here are 15 T cell receptor delta chains from one specimen sequenced in a study of DNA immune sequencing with unique molecular identifiers. All 8 TRDV and 4 TRDJ genes were targeted in 32-plex amplification of genomic DNA. Adapter PCR followed 3 to 4 barcoding PCR cycles that attached a 12-nucleotide UMI. TCRdb fed the multiplex PCR reads to CATT. The data show approximately 2,100 delta-chain clones, with about 10% seen just once and around 50% held by the top ten. Source material: gamma-delta T cells enriched from blood buffy coat, or unenriched PBMCs (not recorded which). These receptors originate from a human donor in good health.

This clone was seen a handful of times. This DNA's translation differs at residue 12 from TCRdb's protein, which comes from a much larger clone; a read error is likely, and the protein shown is translated from the DNA. The V call is TRDV2, the J call TRDJ3; D is unclear. Trimming left V 0 bases short and J 3 bases short, with 20 bases between. The CDR3 is made up of 20 amino acids. Per germline, CDR1 GEAIGNYY and CDR2 EKD. The CDR3 coding sequence is TGTGCCTGTGACACCGTACTGACCTTAGGGAGCTACTGGGACACCCGACAGATGTTTTTC. Its translation is CACDTVLTLGSYWDTRQMFF.

With respect to this clone: The protein recorded in TCRdb matches a much larger clone and deviates from this DNA's translation at residue 4, suggesting a read error; the protein here is obtained by translating the DNA. This chain uses TRDV2 with TRDJ1; perhaps TRDD3 as D (5 bases). Germline-derived CDR1 and CDR2 are GEAIGNYY and EKD. V shed 4 bases and J shed 0 bases, with 17 bases lying between them. The CDR3 consists of 16 residues. The CDR3 protein is CACEDLQGTYTDKLIF. Here the CDR3 DNA reads TGTGCCTGTGAAGACCTCCAGGGGACGTACACCGATAAACTCATCTTT.

In its sample, this clone was seen a few times. The chain is built from TRDV1 and TRDJ2; 13 bases are shared with TRDD3. No J gene was available from TCRdb, and it was assigned here by a germline match of the DNA. Per germline, CDR1 TSWWSYY and CDR2 QGS. The CDR3 spans 24 residues. Trimming took 5 bases from V and 3 from J; bases not matched to a gene: 27. DNA of the CDR3: TGTGCTCTTGGGCCTCGAAGCGGGAGGCTCCATTGTACTGGGGGATACGCGGTGACAGCACAACTCTTCTTT. Encoded protein: CALGPRSGRLHCTGGYAVTAQLFF.

About this clone: The TCRdb record carries a much larger clone's protein, which differs from this DNA's translation at residue 15; a read error is the likely cause, and the protein listed here is the DNA translation. The chain is built from TRDV2 and TRDJ3, with D possibly being TRDD3 (6 bases). CDR3 length: 19 amino acids. Germline V gives CDR1 GEAIGNYY, CDR2 EKD. The CDR3 loop reads CACDTIVGASSWDTPQMFF. CDR3 nucleotides: TGTGCCTGTGACACGATAGTGGGGGCAAGCTCCTGGGACACCCCACAGATGTTTTTC.

This clone has at least ten counts. This chain connects TRDV1 to TRDJ1, with TRDD3 matching over 10 bases. Because TCRdb records no J gene, it was assigned here through a match of the DNA to germline. Germline loops: CDR1 TSWWSYY, CDR2 QGS. V gave up 0 bases and J gave up 3 bases; unmatched junction bases: 25. This CDR3 comprises 23 residues. CDR3 protein: CALGELLGGIFPGDTSGPDKLIF. The CDR3, as DNA: TGTGCTCTTGGGGAACTTTTAGGGGGTATTTTCCCGGGGGATACGTCAGGCCCCGATAAACTCATCTTT.

Here the J gene is TRDJ1 and the V gene is not called; the D call of TRDD3 is as the table states it, not checked on the DNA. This CDR3 has 19 residues. The CDR3 sequence: CALGEPVPTVGDYTDKLIF. Written as DNA, the CDR3 is TGTGCTCTTGGGGAGCCGGTCCCTACTGTGGGAGACTACACCGATAAACTCATCTTT.

The V gene went uncalled, while the J gene is TRDJ1; the listed D gene, TRDD3, was not tested against the DNA. CDR3 length: 20 amino acids. CDR3 loop: CALGEIGASIAGKETDKLIF. The CDR3, as DNA: TGTGCTCTTGGGGAAATCGGGGCTTCCATAGCGGGGAAAGAAACCGATAAACTCATCTTT.

This clone showed up just a few times. A far larger clone is just one base off, so this is likely a read error. The chain combines TRDV2 with TRDJ1; 7 bases line up with TRDD3. The CDR3 contains 18 residues. V lost 0 bases to trimming and J lost 3 bases; unmatched junction nucleotides: 15. Looked up from germline, CDR1 is GEAIGNYY and CDR2 is EKD. For the CDR3, the DNA is TGTGCCTGTGACACCGTATCCGGGGGATCCCTGGTGGCCGATAAACTCATCTTT. Amino acids: CACDTVSGGSLVADKLIF.

This clone showed up many times. This rearrangement joins TRDV1 to TRDJ1, with 9 bases aligning to TRDD3. TCRdb supplies no J gene; here it was assigned by aligning the nucleotide sequence to germline. In germline, CDR1 is TSWWSYY, CDR2 QGS. The J segment lost 0 bases and the V segment lost 0 bases, leaving 26 bases of the junction unmatched. This CDR3 comprises 24 residues. The CDR3 nucleotides are TGTGCTCTTGGGGAACTCGGGACCTACGGGGGGATACCGACCGGGGGGTCGTACACCGATAAACTCATCTTT. Translated: CALGELGTYGGIPTGGSYTDKLIF.

As for this clone: This sequence is one base from a far larger clone and is likely a read error. Different DNA sequences within this sample yield the same CDR3. The V gene is TRDV2, the J gene TRDJ3; 7 nucleotides align to TRDD3. The CDR3 runs to 18 residues. Germline loops: CDR1 GEAIGNYY, CDR2 EKD. The CDR3 spells CACDTLLGSSWDTRQMFF. The DNA for the CDR3 is TGTGCCTGTGACACTCTACTGGGGAGCTCCTGGGACACCCGACAGATGTTTTTT.

This clone was seen a handful of times. The protein recorded in TCRdb matches a much larger clone and deviates from this DNA's translation at residue 15, suggesting a read error; the protein here is obtained by translating the DNA. The gene calls are TRDV2 and TRDJ1, with TRDD3 identical over 8 bases. The V and J ends lost 0 bases and 3 bases, in that order; junction bases with no gene match: 20. CDR1 and CDR2 from the germline V gene are GEAIGNYY and EKD. The CDR3 has 20 residues. CDR3 coding DNA: TGTGCCTGTGACACCCTGAGGGTTTCTGGGGGACACGAGTACCCCGATAAACTCATCTTT. It yields the protein CACDTLRVSGGHEYPDKLIF.

This clone ranks as large. This CDR3 is also generated by other DNA sequences in the sample. DNA for the CDR3: TGTGCCTGTGACACCGTAGGAGGTGGGGATATCCGATCCGATAAACTCATCTTT. It is translated as CACDTVGGGDIRSDKLIF. This rearrangement joins TRDV2 to TRDJ1, with 7 nucleotides matching TRDD3. CDR3 length equals 18 residues. Unmatched junction bases numbered 15, after V lost 0 bases and J lost 3 bases. CDR1 is GEAIGNYY and CDR2 is EKD in the germline V gene.

This clone qualifies as medium-sized (0.01 to 0.1%). Other DNA sequences in this specimen translate into the identical CDR3. The chain combines TRDV2 with TRDJ1, with 10 bases lining up with TRDD3. The CDR3 extends over 15 amino acids. V lost 1 base, J lost 4 bases, and 5 bases stayed unmatched. CDR1 GEAIGNYY and CDR2 EKD come from the germline V gene. Here the CDR3 reads CACDTLGDKDDKLIF. As DNA, the CDR3 is TGTGCCTGTGACACGCTGGGGGATAAGGACGATAAACTCATCTTT.

This clone has only a few counts. The TCRdb protein comes from a much larger clone and disagrees with this DNA's translation at residue 4, likely due to a read error; the protein given here is derived from the DNA. This chain links TRDV2 with TRDJ1; 8 bases fit TRDD3. The V gene's germline CDR1 is GEAIGNYY and CDR2 EKD. The CDR3 sequence is 20 residues long. The CDR3 here is CACGTLRVSGGHEYTDKLIF. The CDR3 region has the DNA TGTGCCTGTGGCACCCTGAGGGTTTCTGGGGGACACGAGTACACCGATAAACTCATCTTT.

Concerning this clone: With only one base between it and a far larger clone, this is likely a read error. This rearrangement joins TRDV2 to TRDJ1; D is perhaps TRDD3 (6 bases). Germline V gene lookup returns CDR1 GEAIGNYY and CDR2 EKD. The germline V and J ends were trimmed by 3 bases and 1 base, with 23 bases remaining between them. The CDR3 is 18 residues long. The CDR3 sequence: CACDLLGYTLLTTDKLIF. The CDR3 DNA sequence: TGTGCCTGTGACCTTCTGGGGTATACGCTTCTTACCACCGATAAACTCATCTTT.